This T cell receptor (beta chain) was retrieved from a study of T cell responses to AZD1222 COVID-19 vaccine. Study details: Pooling of second doses given at about 4 or about 12 weeks was done.

Only in-frame clones appear in the TCRdb table, and some are missing; sequencing was by immunoSEQ multiplex PCR. Seen here are around 100,000 clones, about 88% observed once, and the top ten hold 15% to 20%. The V gene lost 6 bases and the J gene lost 8 bases, with 12 bases spanning the gap. This CDR3 has 12 amino acids. Germline lookup yields CDR1 SGHDT and CDR2 YYEEEE. A word on this clone: Its antigen remains unidentified.

Study-level points and caveats: Most donors were white British and more were female, and clonal diversity was possibly underestimated.

This clonotype was obtained from an adult in good health. The V gene is TRBV5-6, the J gene TRBJ2-1; either TRBD1 or TRBD2 may fit D (5 bases each). The sample was peripheral blood, taken on day 0 of AZD1222 vaccination. Written as DNA, the CDR3 is TGTGCCAGCATCTCGGGGCTGGATGAGCAGTTCTTC. Encoded protein: CASISGLDEQFF.